This paragraph reports one TCR beta chain. The antigen remains undetermined. PCR involved 60 Vbeta and 13 Jbeta primers. Per the original methods: As a later analysis found, there were approximately 80 million unique TCR beta chains, of which roughly 11 million were shared. Sequenced by immunoSEQ multiplex PCR; TCRdb stores in-frame clones only, minus some. V, J and clone size reflect that table, while D and trimming were determined from the DNA. Of about 140,000 clones listed, 70% to 85% are singletons. This entry belongs to a study of cytomegalovirus exposure and HLA in healthy donors. Study results and caveats: A later analysis found TCR association rates differed by HLA locus, highest for DRB1 and lowest for HLA-C. Rarity held for most TCR sequences, but there were some public TCRs that occurred in many donors.

Sequenced material: PBMCs. The receptor's source is a woman in her thirties or forties in good health and CMV-seronegative.

The CDR3 sequence: CASSLDRTRQYF. The DNA for the CDR3 is TGTGCCAGCAGTCTGGACAGGACGAGGCAGTACTTC. The V call is TRBV7-9, the J call TRBJ2-5, with TRBD1 identical over 7 bases. The CDR3 extends over 12 amino acids. Germline CDR1 is SEHNR and CDR2 is FQNEAQ (reference sequence). The V segment lost 6 bases and the J segment 11 bases; nucleotides outside the gene matches: 9.